The sequence of this T cell receptor (beta chain) was determined in a study of cytomegalovirus exposure and HLA in healthy donors. Whole-study context: Later, an analysis reported that the 95 to 150 validation repertoires had used the same platform as the approximately 630 first-cohort repertoires. Study results and limitations: More than 150 TCR beta chains were listed as cytomegalovirus-associated. Rarity held for most TCR sequences, but there were some public TCRs that occurred in many donors. A subsequent analysis found that TCR clusters from the first cohort also tended to co-occur in the roughly 120 validation repertoires, with around 94% of cluster scores above 0.

As regards this clone: Antigen specificity is unknown.

The length of the CDR3 is 16 residues. Unmatched junction bases numbered 3, after V lost 0 bases and J lost 1 base. Germline V gives CDR1 SGHRS, CDR2 YFSETQ. Generated by immunoSEQ multiplex PCR, the TCRdb table keeps only in-frame clones and is missing some. The table records roughly 43,000 clones, 93% of them present only once. The genes are TRBV5-1 and TRBJ2-1, with 8 bases fitting TRBD2. This clonotype was sampled from a woman under 30 in good health and CMV-seronegative. Sequencing used PBMCs. CDR3: CASSLVGGASYNEQFF. The CDR3 coding sequence is TGCGCCAGCAGCTTGGTCGGGGGGGCATCCTACAATGAGCAGTTCTTC.